One sample yielded the 18 T cell receptor beta chains listed below, sequenced in a study of control samples from healthy donors and cancer patients. The method was immunoSEQ multiplex PCR; TCRdb's version includes in-frame clones alone and lacks a portion of them. This table holds some 220,000 clones, just under 95% found once. Input material: blood. These TCRs come from a man aged 50 to 59 in good health.

With respect to this clone: Other DNA sequences in the same sample also yield this CDR3. The chain couples TRBV18 to TRBJ1-5, with D perhaps matching TRBD1 (6 bases). V shed 6 bases and J shed 4 bases, with 10 bases lying between them. Germline loops: CDR1 KGHSH, CDR2 LQKENI. The CDR3 contains 13 residues. CDR3 in amino acids: CASSPDRNQPQHF. In nucleotides, the CDR3 is TGTGCCAGCTCTCCGGACAGAAATCAGCCCCAGCATTTT.

This clone appeared a single time. The gene calls are TRBV5-1 and TRBJ2-2, with D maybe TRBD2 (6 bases). Germline values: CDR1 SGHRS, CDR2 YFSETQ. The CDR3 runs 14 residues. Trimming cost V 4 bases and J 5 bases, with 12 bases left between them. The CDR3: CASSAGLPTGELFF. CDR3 DNA sequence: TGCGCCAGCAGCGCGGGACTTCCTACCGGGGAGCTGTTTTTT.

CDR3 sequence reads: CASSFNGQTNYGYTF. The CDR3 DNA follows: TGCGCCAGCAGCTTCAACGGACAGACGAATTATGGCTACACCTTC. The chain employs TRBV5-1 and TRBJ1-2, with D tentatively TRBD1 (6 bases). V dropped 2 bases and J dropped 5 bases, with 16 bases sitting between them. There are 15 residues in the CDR3. Germline CDR1 and CDR2: SGHRS and YFSETQ.

This clone was picked up one time. The J gene is TRBJ2-2, the V gene TRBV5-1; a possible D gene is TRBD1 (6 bases). With 2 bases removed from V and 2 bases from J, the gap between germline ends came to 10 bases. This CDR3 has 15 amino acids. The germline CDR1 and CDR2 sequences are SGHRS and YFSETQ. The CDR3 spells CASSLGQKNTGELFF. The CDR3 DNA reads as TGCGCCAGCAGCTTAGGACAGAAAAACACCGGGGAGCTGTTTTTT.

The V gene is TRBV24-1, the J gene TRBJ2-1; the D is unclear. The germline V and J ends were trimmed by 0 bases and 0 bases, with 8 bases remaining between them. Per the germline V gene, CDR1 is KGHDR and CDR2 is SFDVKD. The CDR3 is 16 residues long. The CDR3 DNA reads TGTGCCACCAGTGATTTGTCAGAGAGCTCCTACAATGAGCAGTTCTTC. Encoded protein: CATSDLSESSYNEQFF.

The chain combines TRBV6-6 with TRBJ2-7, with 11 bases that match TRBD1. The ends lost 6 bases at V and 0 bases at J; junction bases unmatched: 1. Germline CDR1 is MNHNY and CDR2 is SVGAGI (reference sequence). The CDR3 runs 14 residues. The CDR3 DNA follows: TGTGCCAGCAGGGGACAGGGGGGCTCCTACGAGCAGTACGTC. It yields the protein CASRGQGGSYEQYV.

The DNA of the CDR3 is TGTGCCAGCAGCCGGGGGAGGGGGTACACAGATACGCAGTATTTT. This encodes CASSRGRGYTDTQYF. The V gene is TRBV11-3, the J gene TRBJ2-3; tentative D call: TRBD2 (7 bases). The CDR3 length is 15 residues. V was trimmed by 5 bases and J by 2 bases, leaving 14 bases between them. The germline CDR1 and CDR2 sequences are SGHNT and YENEEA.

In its sample, this clone was seen once. This rearrangement joins TRBV11-2 to TRBJ1-6; the D is unclear. Germline lookup yields CDR1 SGHAT and CDR2 FQNNGV. The V end lost 4 bases, the J end lost 10 bases, and 14 bases lay between the germline ends. The CDR3 spans 14 residues. The CDR3 reads CASSYRTPPSPLHF. CDR3 DNA: TGTGCCAGCAGCTACCGGACCCCTCCGTCACCCCTCCACTTT.

This clone was observed a single time. The chain links TRBV7-8 to TRBJ1-2; D not resolved. From germline, CDR1 is SGHVS and CDR2 FQNEAQ. Trimming removed 4 bases at V and 0 bases at J, with 15 bases between. The CDR3 contains 16 residues. The CDR3 loop is CASSSSGGPPNYGYTF. CDR3 nucleotides: TGTGCCAGCAGCTCCTCGGGCGGGCCCCCTAACTATGGCTACACCTTC.

This rearrangement joins TRBV4-1 to TRBJ1-2; unclear D gene. Germline values: CDR1 MGHRA, CDR2 YSYEKL. The CDR3 spans 14 residues. V was clipped by 2 bases and J by 2 bases, with 9 bases between them. CDR3 sequence (DNA): TGCGCCAGCAGCCAATGGACTATCAACTATGGCTACACCTTC. This encodes CASSQWTINYGYTF.

The J gene is TRBJ1-5, the V gene TRBV10-3, with 8 bases fitting TRBD1. The V gene's germline CDR1 is ENHRY and CDR2 SYGVKD. Germline trimming cut 0 bases from V and 11 bases from J; bases unmatched to any gene: 15. The CDR3 is 17 residues long. The CDR3 is CAISESNPGQVQGAQHF. As DNA, the CDR3 is TGTGCCATCAGTGAGTCGAACCCGGGACAGGTCCAGGGAGCCCAGCATTTT.

This sequence joins TRBV2 and TRBJ1-1; D gene unclear. The CDR3 runs 15 residues. Germline lookup yields CDR1 SNHLY and CDR2 FYNNEI. With 4 bases removed from V and 0 bases from J, the gap between germline ends came to 12 bases. The CDR3, as DNA: TGTGCCAGCAGTGGATACAACGTCATGAACACTGAAGCTTTCTTT. It encodes CASSGYNVMNTEAFF.

The V gene is TRBV30, the J gene TRBJ1-4; possibly TRBD1 for D (6 bases). V lost 5 bases and J lost 6, with 13 bases in between. The germline V gene has CDR1 GTSNPN and CDR2 SVGIG (reference sequence). The CDR3 length is 13 residues. The CDR3 DNA reads as TGTGCCTGGGAGGACAGCTATCATGAAAAACTGTTTTTT. This encodes CAWEDSYHEKLFF.

The V call is TRBV18, the J call TRBJ1-6, with D perhaps TRBD1 (6 bases). Germline V CDR1 and CDR2: KGHSH, LQKENI. This CDR3 is built from 13 residues. V was trimmed by 4 bases and J by 8 bases, leaving 9 bases between them. The CDR3 reads CASSLDRDSPLHF. The CDR3 coding sequence is TGTGCCAGCTCACTGGACAGAGATTCACCCCTCCACTTT.

J is TRBJ2-5 and V is TRBV10-3, with D perhaps TRBD2 (6 bases). Trimming removed 8 bases at V and 1 base at J, with 8 bases between. This CDR3 contains 12 residues. Germline V gives CDR1 ENHRY, CDR2 SYGVKD. The CDR3 DNA reads TGTGCCATCCGCGGGGCCCAAGAGACCCAGTACTTC. Translating gives CAIRGAQETQYF.

Comments on this clone: Other DNA sequences in this specimen translate into the identical CDR3. V and J are TRBV30 and TRBJ2-5; D remains unclear. Germline V CDR1 and CDR2: GTSNPN, SVGIG (reference sequence). The CDR3 sequence is 11 residues long. Trimming pared 3 bases from V and 0 bases from J, leaving 2 bases between. The CDR3 sequence is CAWSDQETQYF. Written as DNA, the CDR3 is TGTGCCTGGAGCGACCAAGAGACCCAGTACTTC.

This rearrangement joins TRBV7-8 to TRBJ2-5, with TRBD2 matching over 8 bases. Germline CDR1 SGHVS, CDR2 FQNEAQ. The V gene end was trimmed by 5 bases and the J gene end by 2 bases; junction bases not matched to a gene: 10. The CDR3 contains 16 residues. Written as DNA, the CDR3 is TGTGCCAGCAGCCCAAACACGGGAGGGGGGCAAGAGACCCAGTACTTC. Amino acid sequence: CASSPNTGGGQETQYF. Filled out from reference TRBV7-8 and TRBJ2-5, the complete variable domain reads GAGVSQSPRYKVAKRGQDVALRCDPISGHVSLFWYQQALGQGPEFLTYFQNEAQLDKSGLPSDRFFAERPEGSVSTLKIQRTQQEDSAVYLCASSPNTGGGQETQYFGPGTRLLVL.

This chain connects TRBV18 to TRBJ1-1; no clear D gene. Germline V CDR1 and CDR2: KGHSH, LQKENI. V lost 2 bases to trimming and J lost 2 bases, with 9 bases between them. The CDR3 loop spans 14 amino acids. CDR3 region: CASSPDRSNTEAFF. DNA of the CDR3: TGTGCCAGCTCACCAGATCGGAGCAACACTGAAGCTTTCTTT.